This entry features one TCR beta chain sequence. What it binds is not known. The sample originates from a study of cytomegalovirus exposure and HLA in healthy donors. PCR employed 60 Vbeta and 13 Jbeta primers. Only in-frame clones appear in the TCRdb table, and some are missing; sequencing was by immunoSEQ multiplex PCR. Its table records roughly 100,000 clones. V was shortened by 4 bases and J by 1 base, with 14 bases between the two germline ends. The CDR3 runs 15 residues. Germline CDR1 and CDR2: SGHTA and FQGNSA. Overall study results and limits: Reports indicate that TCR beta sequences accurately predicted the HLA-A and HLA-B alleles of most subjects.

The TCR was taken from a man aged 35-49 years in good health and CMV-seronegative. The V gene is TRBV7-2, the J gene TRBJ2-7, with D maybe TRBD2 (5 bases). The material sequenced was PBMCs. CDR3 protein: CASSYVFRGSYEQYF. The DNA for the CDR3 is TGTGCCAGCAGCTACGTCTTCCGGGGTTCCTACGAGCAGTACTTC.